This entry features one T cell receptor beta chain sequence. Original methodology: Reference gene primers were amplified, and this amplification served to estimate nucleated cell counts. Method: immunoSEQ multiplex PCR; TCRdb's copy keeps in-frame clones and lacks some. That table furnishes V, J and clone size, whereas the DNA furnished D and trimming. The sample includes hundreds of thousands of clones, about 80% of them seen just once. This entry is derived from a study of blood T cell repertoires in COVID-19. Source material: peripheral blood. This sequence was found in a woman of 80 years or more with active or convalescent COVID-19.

The CDR3 DNA sequence: TGTGCCAGCAGCCTCACAGGGGGTTCCGGCACTGAAGCTTTCTTT. Translating gives CASSLTGGSGTEAFF. The chain uses TRBV3-1 (or the pseudogene TRBV3-2) and TRBJ1-1; 8 bases line up with TRBD1. The CDR3 has 15 residues. Germline CDR1 reads LGHDT; CDR2 reads YNNKEL (reference sequence). V was pared by 4 bases and J by 4 bases, with 8 bases of the junction left unmatched.